The subject of this entry is one TCR beta chain. What it binds is not known. The record originates from a study of cytomegalovirus exposure and HLA in healthy donors. On the study more broadly: Inside one of the first data releases sat about 85 million unique TCRs taken from HLA-typed donors.

Trimming cost V 7 bases and J 0 bases, with 9 bases left between them. The CDR3 runs to 13 residues. Per germline, CDR1 MGHDK and CDR2 SYGVNS. The PCR had 60 Vbeta and 13 Jbeta primers. Profiling relied on immunoSEQ multiplex PCR, and the TCRdb table lists in-frame clones only, not all of them. The sample records 45,000 to 65,000 clones, around four fifths being singletons. Whole-study results and caveats: Reports showed the classifier diagnosing cytomegalovirus status with high specificity and sensitivity. Later on, analysis showed that most CMV-associated TCR beta chains appeared to be HLA-restricted.

This receptor was identified in a man aged 30 to 45 in good health and CMV-seronegative. The chain is built from TRBV25-1 and TRBJ1-1; D may be TRBD1 (5 bases). Sequencing was performed on PBMCs. For the CDR3, the DNA is TGTGCCAGCACCCAGGGCCTGAACACTGAAGCTTTCTTT. Amino acids: CASTQGLNTEAFF.